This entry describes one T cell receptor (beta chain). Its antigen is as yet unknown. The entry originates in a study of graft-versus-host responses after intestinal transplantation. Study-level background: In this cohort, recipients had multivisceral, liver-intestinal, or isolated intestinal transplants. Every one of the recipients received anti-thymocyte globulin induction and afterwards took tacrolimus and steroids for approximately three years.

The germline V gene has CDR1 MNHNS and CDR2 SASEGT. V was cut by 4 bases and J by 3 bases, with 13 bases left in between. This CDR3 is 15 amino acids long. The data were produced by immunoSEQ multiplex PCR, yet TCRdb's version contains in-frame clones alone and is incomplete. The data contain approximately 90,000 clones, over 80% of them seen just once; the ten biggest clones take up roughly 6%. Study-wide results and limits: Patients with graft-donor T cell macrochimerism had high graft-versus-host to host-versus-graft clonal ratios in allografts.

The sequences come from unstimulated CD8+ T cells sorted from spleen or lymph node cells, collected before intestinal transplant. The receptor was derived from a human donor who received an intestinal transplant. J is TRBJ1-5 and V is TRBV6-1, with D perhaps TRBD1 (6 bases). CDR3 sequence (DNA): TGTGCCAGCAGTGTATACAGGGATGACAATCAGCCCCAGCATTTT. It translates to CASSVYRDDNQPQHF.